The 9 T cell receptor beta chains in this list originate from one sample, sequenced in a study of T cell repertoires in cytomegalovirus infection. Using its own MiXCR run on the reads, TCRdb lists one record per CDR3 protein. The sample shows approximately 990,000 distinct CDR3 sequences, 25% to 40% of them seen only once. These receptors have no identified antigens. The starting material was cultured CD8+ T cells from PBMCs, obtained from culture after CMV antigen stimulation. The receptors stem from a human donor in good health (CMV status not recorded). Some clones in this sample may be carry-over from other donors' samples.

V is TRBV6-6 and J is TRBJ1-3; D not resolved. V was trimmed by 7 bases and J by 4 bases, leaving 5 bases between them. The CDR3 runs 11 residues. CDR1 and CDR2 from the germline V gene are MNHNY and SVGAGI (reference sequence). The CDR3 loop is CASTWGNTIYF. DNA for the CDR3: TGTGCCAGCACCTGGGGAAACACCATATATTTT.

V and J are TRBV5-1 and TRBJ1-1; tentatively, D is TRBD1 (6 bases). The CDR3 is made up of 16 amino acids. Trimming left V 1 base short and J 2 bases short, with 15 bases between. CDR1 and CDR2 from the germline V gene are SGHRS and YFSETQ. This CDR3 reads CASSLILGRGNTEAFF. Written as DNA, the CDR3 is TGCGCCAGCAGCTTGATATTGGGCAGGGGCAACACTGAAGCTTTCTTT.

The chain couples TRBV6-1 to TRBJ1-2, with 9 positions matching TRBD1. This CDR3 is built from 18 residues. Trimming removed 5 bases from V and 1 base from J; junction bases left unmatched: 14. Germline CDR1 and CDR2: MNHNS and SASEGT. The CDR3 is CASSFVTGGPDHNYGYTF. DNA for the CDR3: TGTGCCAGCAGTTTCGTAACAGGGGGCCCTGATCATAACTATGGCTACACCTTC.

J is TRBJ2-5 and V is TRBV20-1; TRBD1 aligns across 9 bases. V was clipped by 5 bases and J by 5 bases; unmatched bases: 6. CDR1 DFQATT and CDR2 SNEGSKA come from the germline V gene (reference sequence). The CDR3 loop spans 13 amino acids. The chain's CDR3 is CSAGTGTSETQYF. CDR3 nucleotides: TGCAGTGCTGGGACAGGGACTTCGGAGACCCAGTACTTC.

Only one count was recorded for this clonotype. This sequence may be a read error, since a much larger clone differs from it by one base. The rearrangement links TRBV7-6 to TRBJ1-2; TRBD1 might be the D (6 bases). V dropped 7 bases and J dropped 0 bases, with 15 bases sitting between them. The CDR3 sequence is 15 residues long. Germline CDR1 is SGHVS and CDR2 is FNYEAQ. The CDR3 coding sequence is TGTGCCAGCAACTCTCCCGGACAGACTAACTATGGCTACACCTTC. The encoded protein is CASNSPGQTNYGYTF.

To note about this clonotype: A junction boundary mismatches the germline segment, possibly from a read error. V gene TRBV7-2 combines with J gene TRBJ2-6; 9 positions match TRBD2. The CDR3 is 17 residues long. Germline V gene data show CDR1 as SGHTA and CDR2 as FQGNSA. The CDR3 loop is CASNLVGGGDGANVLTF. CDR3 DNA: TGTGCCAGCAACTTAGTTGGCGGGGGGGACGGGGCCAACGTCCTGACTTTC.

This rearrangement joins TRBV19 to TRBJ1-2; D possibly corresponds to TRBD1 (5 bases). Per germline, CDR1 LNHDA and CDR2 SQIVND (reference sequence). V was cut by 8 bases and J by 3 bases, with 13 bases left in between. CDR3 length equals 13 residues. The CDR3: CASEDTRDYGYTF. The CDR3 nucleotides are TGTGCCAGTGAGGACACTCGTGACTATGGCTACACCTTC.

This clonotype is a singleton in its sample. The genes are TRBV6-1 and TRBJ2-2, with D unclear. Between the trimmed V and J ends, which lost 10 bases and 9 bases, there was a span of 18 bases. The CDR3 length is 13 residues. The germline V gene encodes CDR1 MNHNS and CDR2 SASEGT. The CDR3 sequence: CAIAENLYRELFF. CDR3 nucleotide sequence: TGTGCCATCGCGGAAAACCTTTATAGGGAGCTGTTTTTT.

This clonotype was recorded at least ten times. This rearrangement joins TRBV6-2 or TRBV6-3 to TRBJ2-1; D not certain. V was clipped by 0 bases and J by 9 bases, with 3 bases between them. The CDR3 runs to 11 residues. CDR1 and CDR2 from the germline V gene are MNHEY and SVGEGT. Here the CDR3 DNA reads TGTGCCAGCAGTTACTCGAGTGAGCAGTTCTTC. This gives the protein CASSYSSEQFF.